A single sample gave rise to the 19 T cell receptor beta chains below, sequenced in a study of cytomegalovirus exposure and HLA in healthy donors. Primers for the PCR totalled 60 Vbeta and 13 Jbeta. The table came from immunoSEQ multiplex PCR; TCRdb's copy has only in-frame clones and leaves some out. The profile shows 140,000 to 150,000 clones, roughly 10% of them singletons. Source material: PBMCs. These receptors were taken from a man in his fifties or sixties in good health and CMV-seronegative.

This clone was counted a few times. This rearrangement joins TRBV6-1 to TRBJ2-7; TRBD1 matches at 9 bases. The CDR3 runs to 17 residues. Losses at the gene ends were 4 bases for V and 4 bases for J; bases not matched to a gene: 14. The germline CDR1 and CDR2 sequences are MNHNS and SASEGT. The CDR3 coding sequence is TGTGCCAGCAGTGTCCCCAGGGGACAGGGCGCGATTTACGAGCAGTACTTC. This translates into CASSVPRGQGAIYEQYF.

This clone was observed a few times. V is TRBV29-1 and J is TRBJ1-2, with D uncertain. Germline V CDR1 and CDR2: SQVTM, ANQGSEA. The CDR3 length is 14 residues. The V gene lost 5 bases and the J gene lost 8 bases, with 21 bases spanning the gap. The CDR3 sequence: CSVRGVGQLKGYTF. The CDR3 region has the DNA TGCAGCGTTCGTGGTGTTGGTCAGTTAAAGGGCTACACCTTC.

This rearrangement joins TRBV6-5 to TRBJ1-1, with a weak D call TRBD1 (5 bases). The CDR3 totals 16 residues. Germline CDR1 and CDR2: MNHEY and SVGAGI. With 0 bases removed from V and 4 bases from J, the gap between germline ends came to 15 bases. For the CDR3, the DNA is TGTGCCAGCAGTTACTCGAGAACACCGGGGGGCACTGAAGCTTTCTTT. Its protein product is CASSYSRTPGGTEAFF.

V gene TRBV5-6 combines with J gene TRBJ2-6; D unclear. The germline CDR1 and CDR2 sequences are SGHDT and YYEEEE. The CDR3 sequence is 13 residues long. V dropped 2 bases and J dropped 5 bases, with 5 bases sitting between them. CDR3 sequence: CASSFGRANVLTF. Written as DNA, the CDR3 is TGTGCCAGCAGCTTTGGCAGGGCCAACGTCCTGACTTTC.

This chain links TRBV7-9 with TRBJ1-4; 10 nucleotides line up with TRBD1. Germline assignment: CDR1 SEHNR and CDR2 FQNEAQ (reference sequence). The V and J ends lost 1 base and 7 bases, in that order; junction bases with no gene match: 3. The CDR3 runs to 15 residues. The CDR3 nucleotides read TGTGCCAGCAGCTTAGGGACAGGGGGATTTGAAAAACTGTTTTTT. Protein: CASSLGTGGFEKLFF.

V and J are TRBV27 and TRBJ2-1; maybe TRBD1 (6 bases). Germline V gene data show CDR1 as MNHEY and CDR2 as SMNVEV (reference sequence). The CDR3 length is 14 residues. V was clipped by 1 base and J by 3 bases, with 7 bases between them. The CDR3 bases are TGTGCCAGCAGTTTATGGACAGACTACAATGAGCAGTTCTTC. Its translation is CASSLWTDYNEQFF.

This clone was seen only a few times. The chain is built from TRBV12-5 and TRBJ2-1; D may be TRBD1 (6 bases). The CDR3 spans 16 residues. V dropped 0 bases and J dropped 7 bases, with 16 bases sitting between them. The germline gives CDR1 LGHNT, CDR2 FRNRAP. CDR3 amino acids: CASGLVLAGVENEQFF. The CDR3 bases are TGTGCTAGTGGTTTGGTACTCGCAGGGGTAGAAAATGAGCAGTTCTTC.

This clone was detected a few times. The J gene is TRBJ1-4, the V gene TRBV28; no reliable D call. CDR3 length: 12 residues. Germline V gene sequence: CDR1 MDHEN, CDR2 SYDVKM. Trimming took 5 bases from V and 14 from J, leaving 15 bases between them. The DNA for the CDR3 is TGTGCCAGCAGTCTCTCCCGCTCGGTGCTGTTTTTT. It codes for CASSLSRSVLFF.

The chain recombines TRBV5-1 with TRBJ2-1, with 9 bases identical to TRBD2. CDR1 is SGHRS and CDR2 is YFSETQ in the germline V gene. CDR3 length: 14 amino acids. With 3 bases clipped from V and 5 bases from J, the junction kept 3 bases outside the gene matches. This chain's CDR3 is CASSWAGGDNEQFF. In nucleotides, the CDR3 is TGCGCCAGCAGCTGGGCGGGAGGGGACAATGAGCAGTTCTTC.

V and J are TRBV6-5 and TRBJ1-5; D perhaps matches TRBD1 (5 bases). Germline V gene data show CDR1 as MNHEY and CDR2 as SVGAGI. The CDR3 runs 14 residues. Trimming cost V 6 bases and J 5 bases, with 14 bases left between them. CDR3 region: CASSAQDTDQPQHF. The CDR3 region has the DNA TGTGCCAGCAGCGCACAGGATACCGATCAGCCCCAGCATTTT.

This clone came up a few times. V and J are TRBV5-1 and TRBJ2-3, with D possibly matching TRBD2 (6 bases). Germline CDR1 and CDR2: SGHRS and YFSETQ. The length of the CDR3 is 16 residues. Trimming removed 0 bases at V and 0 bases at J, with 11 bases between. The CDR3 spells CASSLGGLLSTDTQYF. The CDR3 DNA is TGCGCCAGCAGCTTGGGGGGACTCCTAAGCACAGATACGCAGTATTTT.

The chain joins TRBV6-5 to TRBJ2-2; D is possibly TRBD2 (6 bases). CDR1 and CDR2 (germline): MNHEY, SVGAGI. The germline V and J ends were trimmed by 0 bases and 6 bases, with 11 bases remaining between them. The CDR3 contains 15 residues. This CDR3 reads CASSYSRGGPGELFF. The CDR3 region has the DNA TGTGCCAGCAGTTACTCGAGGGGAGGTCCCGGGGAGCTGTTTTTT.

This clone was counted a few times. The J gene is TRBJ2-6, the V gene TRBV9; a possible D gene is TRBD2 (6 bases). The germline gives CDR1 SGDLS, CDR2 YYNGEE. V dropped 0 bases and J dropped 0 bases, with 13 bases sitting between them. The CDR3 runs to 18 residues. As DNA, the CDR3 is TGTGCCAGCAGCGTAGTGTGGGACTCCTTCTCTGGGGCCAACGTCCTGACTTTC. Its translation is CASSVVWDSFSGANVLTF.

The gene calls are TRBV25-1 and TRBJ2-7; 9 bases align to TRBD1. Per the germline V gene, CDR1 is MGHDK and CDR2 is SYGVNS. V lost 5 bases to trimming and J lost 4 bases; unmatched junction nucleotides: 9. The CDR3 is made up of 15 amino acids. The CDR3 DNA reads TGTGCCAGCAGTAAACCGGGACAGGGTGTTTACGAGCAGTACTTC. Protein: CASSKPGQGVYEQYF.

The chain couples TRBV29-1 to TRBJ2-3, with TRBD2 matching over 8 bases. Germline values: CDR1 SQVTM, CDR2 ANQGSEA. Trimming at V came to 3 bases and at J to 4 bases, leaving 6 bases not matched to a gene. CDR3 length: 14 residues. The CDR3 here is CSVDSGGVADTQYF. The CDR3 DNA follows: TGCAGCGTTGATTCGGGGGGGGTCGCAGATACGCAGTATTTT.

The rearrangement joins TRBV6-5 to TRBJ1-2, with a weak D call TRBD1 (5 bases). The CDR3 totals 14 residues. Germline lookup yields CDR1 MNHEY and CDR2 SVGAGI. Trimming stripped 4 bases from V and 1 base from J, with 10 bases between. The CDR3 DNA is TGTGCCAGCAGTTTCACAGGCAGTAACTATGGCTACACCTTC. Translation gives CASSFTGSNYGYTF.

Only a few counts were recorded for this clone. V usage is TRBV4-2 and J usage is TRBJ2-5; D ambiguous. CDR1 is LGHNA and CDR2 is YNFKEQ in the germline V gene. This CDR3 is built from 14 residues. Trimming removed 1 base from V and 0 bases from J, with 6 bases in between. The CDR3 region is CASSQVTDQETQYF. Written as DNA, the CDR3 is TGTGCCAGCAGCCAAGTAACGGACCAAGAGACCCAGTACTTC.

This clone was counted a few times. This sequence joins TRBV5-6 and TRBJ2-7; no firm D call. The germline V gene encodes CDR1 SGHDT and CDR2 YYEEEE. The CDR3 is 15 amino acids. V was pared by 1 base and J by 0 bases, with 11 bases between. In nucleotides, the CDR3 is TGTGCCAGCAGCTTGTTCCTCACAAGCTCCTACGAGCAGTACTTC. Protein sequence: CASSLFLTSSYEQYF.

J is TRBJ1-2 and V is TRBV27; tentatively, D is TRBD1 (6 bases). V gave up 8 bases and J gave up 5 bases, with 18 bases separating them. Germline-derived CDR1 and CDR2 are MNHEY and SMNVEV (reference sequence). The CDR3 runs 14 residues. CDR3: CASASLGQNYGYTF. For the CDR3, the DNA is TGTGCCAGCGCCTCCCTCGGACAGAATTATGGCTACACCTTC.